This is a list of T cell receptor beta chains from one sample in a study of early T cells in non-severe SARS-CoV-2 infection. TCRdb ran MiXCR on the 5' RACE reads and lists one entry per CDR3 protein. There are tens of thousands of distinct CDR3 sequences in the sample; about 6% occur only once, and 4.8% lies in the top ten. The sample was whole blood. The receptors come from an adult who was a healthcare worker with PCR-confirmed SARS-CoV-2 infection or an uninfected control (not recorded which). The CDR3 runs from the conserved cysteine through the conserved F or W. The D gene is left open where the match is weak. Clone size is given for some rows only: seen once, a few or many times, or a class if the clone is expanded.

d_gene: .; j_gene: TRBJ2-6; len: 14; v_gene: TRBV18; abundance: many; CDR3aa: CASSPPSGANVLTF; CDR3nt: TGTGCCAGCTCACCACCTAGTGGGGCCAACGTCCTGACTTTC
d_gene: TRBD2; j_gene: TRBJ2-1; len: 15; v_gene: TRBV18; abundance: many; CDR3aa: CASSPLAGGLDEQFF; CDR3nt: TGTGCCAGCTCCCCGCTAGCGGGAGGGCTCGATGAGCAGTTCTTC
d_gene: .; j_gene: TRBJ1-1; len: 15; v_gene: TRBV18; abundance: medium-sized; CDR3aa: CASSPPLLRGTEAFF; CDR3nt: TGTGCCAGCTCACCACCTCTCCTCCGTGGAACTGAAGCTTTCTTT
d_gene: TRBD1; j_gene: TRBJ1-6; len: 15; v_gene: TRBV11-2; abundance: many; CDR3aa: CASSFRDSYNSPLHF; CDR3nt: TGTGCCAGCAGCTTTCGGGACAGTTATAATTCACCCCTCCACTTT
d_gene: .; j_gene: TRBJ2-7; len: 12; v_gene: TRBV20-1; abundance: many; CDR3aa: CSASGQSYEQYF; CDR3nt: TGCAGTGCTAGCGGACAGTCCTACGAGCAGTACTTC
d_gene: .; j_gene: TRBJ2-7; len: 14; v_gene: TRBV11-2; abundance: many; CDR3aa: CAAPTDRLTYEQYF; CDR3nt: TGTGCCGCACCCACGGATCGCCTAACCTACGAGCAGTACTTC
d_gene: .; j_gene: TRBJ2-5; len: 11; v_gene: TRBV20-1; abundance: many; CDR3aa: CSARESETQYF; CDR3nt: TGCAGTGCTAGAGAGTCAGAGACCCAGTACTTC
d_gene: TRBD2; j_gene: TRBJ2-1; len: 17; v_gene: TRBV24-1; abundance: many; CDR3aa: CATSDLPGLAGVNEQFF; CDR3nt: TGTGCCACCAGTGATTTACCGGGACTAGCGGGAGTCAATGAGCAGTTCTTC
d_gene: TRBD1; j_gene: TRBJ1-2; len: 12; v_gene: TRBV10-3; abundance: many; CDR3aa: CARDRGLYGYTF; CDR3nt: TGTGCCAGAGACAGGGGGCTCTATGGCTACACCTTC
d_gene: .; j_gene: TRBJ2-5; len: 12; v_gene: TRBV10-3; abundance: many; CDR3aa: CAISRPGETQYF; CDR3nt: TGTGCCATCAGTCGCCCTGGGGAGACCCAGTACTTC
d_gene: TRBD1; j_gene: TRBJ1-5; len: 16; v_gene: TRBV18; abundance: many; CDR3aa: CASSTPDRELYQPQHF; CDR3nt: TGTGCCAGCTCAACTCCGGACAGGGAACTTTATCAGCCCCAGCATTTT
d_gene: TRBD2; j_gene: TRBJ2-3; len: 14; v_gene: TRBV7-2; abundance: .; CDR3aa: CASSDLAGGLTQYF; CDR3nt: TGTGCCAGCAGCGATCTAGCGGGAGGGCTTACGCAGTATTTT
d_gene: TRBD1; j_gene: TRBJ1-1; len: 16; v_gene: TRBV24-1; abundance: many; CDR3aa: CATSDLGTGKEAEAFF; CDR3nt: TGTGCCACCAGTGACCTAGGGACAGGGAAGGAAGCTGAAGCTTTCTTT
d_gene: .; j_gene: TRBJ1-2; len: 15; v_gene: TRBV18; abundance: .; CDR3aa: CASSPQTESNYGYTF; CDR3nt: TGTGCCAGCTCACCCCAGACAGAATCTAACTATGGCTACACCTTC
d_gene: TRBD1; j_gene: TRBJ1-1; len: 15; v_gene: TRBV12-3/TRBV12-4; abundance: many; CDR3aa: CASSLFRDRATEAFF; CDR3nt: TGTGCCAGCAGTTTGTTCCGGGACAGGGCCACTGAAGCTTTCTTT
d_gene: .; j_gene: TRBJ2-3; len: 18; v_gene: TRBV4-2; abundance: many; CDR3aa: CASSTGTPIGVSTDTQYF; CDR3nt: TGTGCCAGCAGCACCGGGACGCCAATTGGGGTTTCCACAGATACGCAGTATTTT
d_gene: .; j_gene: TRBJ2-3; len: 11; v_gene: TRBV25-1; abundance: .; CDR3aa: CASLGTGTLYF; CDR3nt: TGTGCCAGCTTAGGGACGGGGACCTTGTATTTT
d_gene: TRBD2; j_gene: TRBJ2-1; len: 14; v_gene: TRBV29-1; abundance: many; CDR3aa: CSVEDRLAGVEQFF; CDR3nt: TGCAGCGTTGAAGATCGACTAGCGGGAGTGGAGCAGTTCTTC
d_gene: TRBD1; j_gene: TRBJ1-1; len: 14; v_gene: TRBV12-3/TRBV12-4; abundance: many; CDR3aa: CASSDGQGDTEAFF; CDR3nt: TGTGCCAGCAGTGACGGACAGGGGGACACTGAAGCTTTCTTT
d_gene: .; j_gene: TRBJ2-3; len: 17; v_gene: TRBV6-1; abundance: many; CDR3aa: CASSEAGIADRTDTQYF; CDR3nt: TGTGCCAGCAGTGAAGCGGGAATAGCGGACCGCACAGATACGCAGTATTTT
d_gene: TRBD1; j_gene: TRBJ1-5; len: 16; v_gene: TRBV4-1; abundance: many; CDR3aa: CASSQEDRGGNQPQHF; CDR3nt: TGCGCCAGCAGCCAAGAGGACAGGGGAGGCAATCAGCCCCAGCATTTT
d_gene: .; j_gene: TRBJ1-1; len: 13; v_gene: TRBV18; abundance: many; CDR3aa: CASSPGDAGRAFF; CDR3nt: TGTGCCAGCTCACCAGGGGATGCAGGGAGAGCTTTCTTT
d_gene: .; j_gene: TRBJ1-1; len: 12; v_gene: TRBV18; abundance: few; CDR3aa: CASRQEGTEAFF; CDR3nt: TGTGCCAGCCGACAGGAGGGGACTGAAGCTTTCTTT
d_gene: .; j_gene: TRBJ1-5; len: 15; v_gene: TRBV28; abundance: many; CDR3aa: CASTWGGTSNQPQHF; CDR3nt: TGTGCCAGCACCTGGGGGGGCACGAGCAATCAGCCCCAGCATTTT
d_gene: .; j_gene: TRBJ1-1; len: 12; v_gene: TRBV18; abundance: few; CDR3aa: CASSPEGEAAFF; CDR3nt: TGTGCCAGCTCACCAGAAGGGGAAGCGGCTTTCTTT
d_gene: TRBD2; j_gene: TRBJ2-1; len: 19; v_gene: TRBV11-2; abundance: many; CDR3aa: CASSLVKVKSGSSYNEQFF; CDR3nt: TGTGCCAGCAGCTTAGTAAAGGTGAAGAGCGGGAGTTCCTACAATGAGCAGTTCTTC
d_gene: .; j_gene: TRBJ2-2; len: 13; v_gene: TRBV10-1; abundance: many; CDR3aa: CASGTLNTGELFF; CDR3nt: TGCGCCAGCGGGACACTGAACACCGGGGAGCTGTTTTTT
d_gene: .; j_gene: TRBJ2-2; len: 15; v_gene: TRBV24-1; abundance: many; CDR3aa: CATSSRTDYTGELFF; CDR3nt: TGTGCCACCAGTTCGAGGACAGACTACACCGGGGAGCTGTTTTTT
d_gene: .; j_gene: TRBJ2-1; len: 15; v_gene: TRBV6-1; abundance: few; CDR3aa: CATVWELSSYNEQFF; CDR3nt: TGTGCCACCGTTTGGGAGCTTAGCTCCTACAATGAGCAGTTCTTC
d_gene: .; j_gene: TRBJ2-2; len: 13; v_gene: TRBV29-1; abundance: many; CDR3aa: CSVDRQATGELFF; CDR3nt: TGCAGCGTTGACCGACAGGCCACCGGGGAGCTGTTTTTT
d_gene: .; j_gene: TRBJ2-7; len: 13; v_gene: TRBV6-1; abundance: many; CDR3aa: CASGGQGAYEQYF; CDR3nt: TGTGCCAGCGGGGGGCAGGGGGCCTACGAGCAGTACTTC
d_gene: .; j_gene: TRBJ1-5; len: 14; v_gene: TRBV12-3/TRBV12-4; abundance: many; CDR3aa: CASSLAVSDQPQHF; CDR3nt: TGTGCCAGCAGTTTAGCGGTCAGCGATCAGCCCCAGCATTTT
d_gene: TRBD1; j_gene: TRBJ2-6; len: 21; v_gene: TRBV4-2; abundance: many; CDR3aa: CASSHPSAGGHANSGANVLTF; CDR3nt: TGTGCCAGCAGCCACCCTTCGGCAGGGGGCCATGCAAACTCTGGGGCCAACGTCCTGACTTTC
d_gene: TRBD2; j_gene: TRBJ2-3; len: 16; v_gene: TRBV3-1; abundance: .; CDR3aa: CASSQDVGLAENTQYF; CDR3nt: TGTGCCAGCAGCCAAGATGTAGGACTAGCAGAAAATACGCAGTATTTT
d_gene: .; j_gene: TRBJ2-2; len: 8; v_gene: TRBV7-9; abundance: few; CDR3aa: CASNPRIF; CDR3nt: TGTGCCAGCAACCCCCGGATTTTT